Shown below are 12 T cell receptor beta chains from a single sample sequenced in a study of shared clonotypes between healthy human individuals (dated by TCRdb to about 2020). The method behind the library was the immunoSEQ multiplex PCR assay. TCRdb's version of the immuneACCESS table is confined to in-frame rearrangements and falls short of the full clone set. An unresolved V gene accounts for under half of the shortfall where checked; the remainder is of unknown origin. The table for this sample lists about 2 million clones; roughly 96% of them were counted only once. The ten largest clonotypes hold about 0.13% of the sample. Sample: naive CD4+ T cells sorted from blood. This sample's cell subset or site label indicates: CD45RA+ positively selected. These receptors originate from a man aged 18 to 30 in good health.

V is TRBV5-1 and J is TRBJ2-5, with 9 bases matching TRBD1. The germline CDR1 and CDR2 sequences are SGHRS and YFSETQ. Trimming cost V 6 bases and J 2 bases; bases outside gene matches: 8. The CDR3 consists of 15 residues. The CDR3 sequence is CASTVGTGPQETQYF. The DNA for the CDR3 is TGCGCCAGCACTGTCGGGACAGGGCCACAAGAGACCCAGTACTTC.

The chain has TRBV28 and TRBJ1-5; D gene ambiguous. Germline CDR1 and CDR2: MDHEN and SYDVKM. Trimming cost V 6 bases and J 3 bases, with 6 bases left between them. This CDR3 region has 12 residues. DNA of the CDR3: TGTGCCAGCAGGGGAGACAATCAGCCCCAGCATTTT. It translates to CASRGDNQPQHF.

This chain links TRBV30 with TRBJ2-7, with D unresolved. CDR1 and CDR2 from the germline V gene are GTSNPN and SVGIG (reference sequence). The CDR3 runs 11 residues. The V and J ends lost 1 base and 3 bases respectively, with 4 bases between them. CDR3 sequence: CAWSDYYEQYF. In DNA, the CDR3 is TGTGCCTGGAGTGACTACTACGAGCAGTACTTC.

J is TRBJ2-3 and V is TRBV29-1; D ambiguous. The germline gives CDR1 SQVTM, CDR2 ANQGSEA. There are 13 residues in the CDR3. V lost 4 bases and J 6 bases, leaving 14 bases between the germline ends. This CDR3 reads CSVVRDPWDTQYF. The DNA for the CDR3 is TGCAGCGTTGTAAGAGATCCTTGGGATACGCAGTATTTT.

V usage is TRBV6-1 and J usage is TRBJ1-3, with a weak D call TRBD1 (5 bases). Per germline, CDR1 MNHNS and CDR2 SASEGT. This CDR3 comprises 15 residues. Trimming removed 9 bases from V and 7 bases from J, with 22 bases in between. The DNA of the CDR3 is TGTGCCAGTCAGGGACCCGGGAGTGGGGTTAACACCATATATTTT. Residues: CASQGPGSGVNTIYF.

The chain employs TRBV6-1 and TRBJ2-2; tentative D call: TRBD2 (5 bases). CDR1 MNHNS and CDR2 SASEGT come from the germline V gene. The CDR3 has 12 residues. CDR3 region: CATPLRAGELFF. The CDR3 bases are TGTGCGACACCCCTGAGGGCCGGGGAGCTGTTTTTT.

J is TRBJ2-1 and V is TRBV5-1; 11 bases match TRBD2. The V gene end was trimmed by 0 bases and the J gene end by 4 bases; junction bases not matched to a gene: 6. This CDR3 has 17 residues. In germline, CDR1 is SGHRS, CDR2 YFSETQ. CDR3 sequence (DNA): TGCGCCAGCAGCTTGGGACTAGCGGGGACTCTTTACAATGAGCAGTTCTTC. Translating it yields CASSLGLAGTLYNEQFF. The whole variable domain, remainder taken from reference TRBV5-1 and TRBJ2-1, is KAGVTQTPRYLIKTRGQQVTLSCSPISGHRSVSWYQQTPGQGLQFLFEYFSETQRNKGNFPGRFSGRQFSNSRSEMNVSTLELGDSALYLCASSLGLAGTLYNEQFFGPGTRLTVL.

V gene TRBV27 combines with J gene TRBJ1-2; the D gene is possibly TRBD1 (6 bases). The germline V gene encodes CDR1 MNHEY and CDR2 SMNVEV (reference sequence). The CDR3 is 14 residues long. V was cut by 2 bases and J by 4 bases, with 11 bases left in between. The CDR3, as DNA: TGTGCCAGCAGTTTAGACAGGAGGGGCTATGGCTACACCTTC. Amino acids: CASSLDRRGYGYTF.

The chain joins TRBV19 to TRBJ1-5, with TRBD1 as a possible D gene (6 bases). CDR3 length: 13 residues. Germline values: CDR1 LNHDA, CDR2 SQIVND (reference sequence). V lost 6 bases and J 8 bases, leaving 14 bases between the germline ends. CDR3 region: CASRNRESEPQHF. The CDR3 DNA follows: TGTGCCAGTAGGAACAGGGAGAGTGAGCCCCAGCATTTT.

The genes are TRBV2 and TRBJ2-1; maybe TRBD1 (6 bases). Germline CDR1 reads SNHLY; CDR2 reads FYNNEI. Between the trimmed V and J ends, which lost 6 bases and 7 bases, there was a span of 19 bases. This CDR3 is 15 amino acids long. The CDR3 region is CASRSQGRVLNEQFF. The DNA of the CDR3 is TGTGCCAGCAGGTCACAGGGCCGCGTTTTGAATGAGCAGTTCTTC.

This clone appeared a single time. This specimen includes other DNA sequences encoding the same CDR3. Here the CDR3 reads CASSLGARMNTEAFF. CDR3 in DNA: TGCGCCAGCAGCTTGGGAGCAAGGATGAACACTGAAGCTTTCTTT. V and J are TRBV5-1 and TRBJ1-1; D is ambiguous. The CDR3 contains 15 residues. Trimming left V 0 bases short and J 0 bases short, with 9 bases between. Germline-derived CDR1 and CDR2 are SGHRS and YFSETQ.

This chain connects TRBV27 to TRBJ1-2; possible D gene TRBD1, 5 bases. Trimming pared 0 bases from V and 0 bases from J, leaving 5 bases between. Germline values: CDR1 MNHEY, CDR2 SMNVEV (reference sequence). The CDR3 extends over 14 amino acids. CDR3 in amino acids: CASSLSGANYGYTF. CDR3 sequence (DNA): TGTGCCAGCAGTTTATCGGGGGCTAACTATGGCTACACCTTC.